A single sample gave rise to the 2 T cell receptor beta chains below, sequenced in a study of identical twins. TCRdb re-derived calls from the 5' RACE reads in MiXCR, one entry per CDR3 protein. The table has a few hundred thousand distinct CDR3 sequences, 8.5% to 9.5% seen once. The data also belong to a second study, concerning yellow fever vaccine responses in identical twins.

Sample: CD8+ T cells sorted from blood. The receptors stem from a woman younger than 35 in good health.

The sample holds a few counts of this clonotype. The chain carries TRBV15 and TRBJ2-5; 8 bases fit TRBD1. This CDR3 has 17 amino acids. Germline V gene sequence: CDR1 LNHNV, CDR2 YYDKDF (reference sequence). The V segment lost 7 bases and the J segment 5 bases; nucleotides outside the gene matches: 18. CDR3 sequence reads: CATNGLKDREGEETQYF. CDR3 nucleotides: TGTGCCACCAACGGATTAAAGGACAGGGAAGGAGAGGAGACCCAGTACTTC.

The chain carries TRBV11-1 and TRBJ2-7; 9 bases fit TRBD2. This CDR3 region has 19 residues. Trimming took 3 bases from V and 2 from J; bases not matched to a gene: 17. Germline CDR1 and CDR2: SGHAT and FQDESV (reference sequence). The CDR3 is CASSFQELAGMSDPYEQYF. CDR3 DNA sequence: TGTGCCAGCAGCTTTCAAGAGCTAGCGGGGATGTCGGATCCCTACGAGCAGTACTTC.